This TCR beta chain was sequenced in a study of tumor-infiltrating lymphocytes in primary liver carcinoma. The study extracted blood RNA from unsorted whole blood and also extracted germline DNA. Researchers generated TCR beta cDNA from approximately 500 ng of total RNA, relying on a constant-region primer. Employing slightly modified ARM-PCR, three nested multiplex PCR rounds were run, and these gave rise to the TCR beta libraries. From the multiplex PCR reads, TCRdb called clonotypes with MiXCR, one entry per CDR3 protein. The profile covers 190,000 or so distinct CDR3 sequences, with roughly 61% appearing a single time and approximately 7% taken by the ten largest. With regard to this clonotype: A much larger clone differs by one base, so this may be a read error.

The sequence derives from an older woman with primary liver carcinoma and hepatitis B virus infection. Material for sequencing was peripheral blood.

CDR3 bases: TGCGCCAGCAGGACAGCCTACGAGCAGTACTTC. Amino acid sequence: CASRTAYEQYF. The V gene is TRBV4-1, the J gene TRBJ2-7, with D possibly TRBD1 on 5 matching bases. Trimming stripped 6 bases from V and 2 bases from J, with 5 bases between. CDR3 length: 11 amino acids. Germline values: CDR1 MGHRA, CDR2 YSYEKL.